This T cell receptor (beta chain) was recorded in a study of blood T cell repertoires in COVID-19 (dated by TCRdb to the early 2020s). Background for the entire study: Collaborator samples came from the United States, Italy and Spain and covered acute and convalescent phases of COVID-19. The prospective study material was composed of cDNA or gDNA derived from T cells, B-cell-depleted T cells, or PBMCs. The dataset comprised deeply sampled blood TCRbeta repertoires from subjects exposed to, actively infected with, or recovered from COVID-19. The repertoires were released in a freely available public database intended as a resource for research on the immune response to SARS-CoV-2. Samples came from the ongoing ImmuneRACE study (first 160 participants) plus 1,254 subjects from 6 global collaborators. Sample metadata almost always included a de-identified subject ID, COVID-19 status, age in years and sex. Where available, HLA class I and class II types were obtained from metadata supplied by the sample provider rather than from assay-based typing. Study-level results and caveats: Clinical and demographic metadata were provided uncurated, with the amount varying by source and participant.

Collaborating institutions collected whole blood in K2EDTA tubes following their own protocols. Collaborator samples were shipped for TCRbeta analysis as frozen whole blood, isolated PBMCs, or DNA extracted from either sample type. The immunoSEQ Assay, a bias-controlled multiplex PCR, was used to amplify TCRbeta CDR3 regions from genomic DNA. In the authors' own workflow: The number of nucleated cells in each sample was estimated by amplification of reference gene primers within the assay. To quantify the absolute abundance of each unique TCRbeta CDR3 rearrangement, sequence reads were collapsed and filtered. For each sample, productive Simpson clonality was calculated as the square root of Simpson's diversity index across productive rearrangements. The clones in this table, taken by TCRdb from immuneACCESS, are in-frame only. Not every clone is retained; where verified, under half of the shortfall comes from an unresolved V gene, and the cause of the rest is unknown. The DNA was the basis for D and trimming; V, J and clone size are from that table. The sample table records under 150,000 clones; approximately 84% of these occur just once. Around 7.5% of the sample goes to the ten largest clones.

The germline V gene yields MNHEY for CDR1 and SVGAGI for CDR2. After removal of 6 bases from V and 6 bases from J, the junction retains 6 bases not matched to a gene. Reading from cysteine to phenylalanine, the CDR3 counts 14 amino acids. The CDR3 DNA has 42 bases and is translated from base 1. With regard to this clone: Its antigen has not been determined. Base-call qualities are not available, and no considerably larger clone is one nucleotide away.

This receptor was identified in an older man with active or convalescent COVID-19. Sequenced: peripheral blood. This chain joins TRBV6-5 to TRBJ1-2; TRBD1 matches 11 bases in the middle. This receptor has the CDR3 CASSRTGGEDGYTF. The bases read TGTGCCAGCAGCAGGACAGGGGGCGAGGATGGCTACACCTTC.